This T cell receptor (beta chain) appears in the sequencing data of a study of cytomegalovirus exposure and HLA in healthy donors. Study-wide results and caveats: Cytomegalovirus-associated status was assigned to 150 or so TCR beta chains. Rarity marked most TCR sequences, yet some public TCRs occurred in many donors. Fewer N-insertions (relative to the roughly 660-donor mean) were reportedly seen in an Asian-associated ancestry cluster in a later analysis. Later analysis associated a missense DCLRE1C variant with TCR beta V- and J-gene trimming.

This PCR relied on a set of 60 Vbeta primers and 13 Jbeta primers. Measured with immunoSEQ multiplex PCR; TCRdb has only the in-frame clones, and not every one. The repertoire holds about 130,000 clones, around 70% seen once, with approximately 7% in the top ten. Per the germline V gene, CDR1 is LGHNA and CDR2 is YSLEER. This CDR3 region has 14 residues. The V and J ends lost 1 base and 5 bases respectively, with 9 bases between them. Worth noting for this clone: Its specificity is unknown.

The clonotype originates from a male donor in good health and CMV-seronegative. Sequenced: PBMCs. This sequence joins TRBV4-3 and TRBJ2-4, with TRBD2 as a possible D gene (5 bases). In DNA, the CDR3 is TGCGCCAGCAGCCAAGTCCCAGCGGAAAACATTCAGTACTTC. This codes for CASSQVPAENIQYF.